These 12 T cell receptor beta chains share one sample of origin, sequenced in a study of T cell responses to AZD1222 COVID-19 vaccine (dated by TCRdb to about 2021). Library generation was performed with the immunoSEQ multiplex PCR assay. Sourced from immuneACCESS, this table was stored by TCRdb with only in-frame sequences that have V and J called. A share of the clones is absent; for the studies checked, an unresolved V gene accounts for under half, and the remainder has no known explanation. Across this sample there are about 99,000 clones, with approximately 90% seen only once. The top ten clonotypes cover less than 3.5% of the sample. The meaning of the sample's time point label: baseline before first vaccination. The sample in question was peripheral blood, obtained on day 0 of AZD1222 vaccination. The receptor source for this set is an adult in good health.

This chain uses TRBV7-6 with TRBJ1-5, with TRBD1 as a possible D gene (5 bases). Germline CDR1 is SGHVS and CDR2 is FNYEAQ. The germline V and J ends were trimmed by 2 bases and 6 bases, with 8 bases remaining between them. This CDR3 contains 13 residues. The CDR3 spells CASSLQGTQPQHF. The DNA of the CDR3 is TGTGCCAGCAGCTTACAGGGAACTCAGCCCCAGCATTTT.

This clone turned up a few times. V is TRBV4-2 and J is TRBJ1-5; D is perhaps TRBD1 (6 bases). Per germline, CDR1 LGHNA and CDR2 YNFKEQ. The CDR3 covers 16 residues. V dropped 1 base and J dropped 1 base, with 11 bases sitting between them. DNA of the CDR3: TGTGCCAGCAGCCAAGCTTCACAGGGAAGCAATCAGCCCCAGCATTTT. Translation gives CASSQASQGSNQPQHF.

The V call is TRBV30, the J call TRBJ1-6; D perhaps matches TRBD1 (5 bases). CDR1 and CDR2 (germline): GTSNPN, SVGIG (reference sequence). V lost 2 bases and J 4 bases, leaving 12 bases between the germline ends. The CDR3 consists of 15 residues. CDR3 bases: TGTGCCTGGAGTTTCCGACAGACTTATAATTCACCCCTCCACTTT. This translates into CAWSFRQTYNSPLHF.

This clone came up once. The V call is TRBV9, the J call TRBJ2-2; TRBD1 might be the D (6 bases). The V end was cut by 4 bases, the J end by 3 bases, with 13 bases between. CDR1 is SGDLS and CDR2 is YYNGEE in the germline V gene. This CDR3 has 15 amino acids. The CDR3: CASSSSGVHTGELFF. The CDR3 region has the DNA TGTGCCAGCAGCTCCTCAGGGGTACACACCGGGGAGCTGTTTTTT.

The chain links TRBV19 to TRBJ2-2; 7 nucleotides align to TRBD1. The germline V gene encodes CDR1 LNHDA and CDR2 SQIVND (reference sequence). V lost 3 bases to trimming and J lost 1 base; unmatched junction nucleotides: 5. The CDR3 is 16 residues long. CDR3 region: CASSIKGQLNTGELFF. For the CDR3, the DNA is TGTGCCAGTAGTATTAAGGGACAGTTGAACACCGGGGAGCTGTTTTTT.

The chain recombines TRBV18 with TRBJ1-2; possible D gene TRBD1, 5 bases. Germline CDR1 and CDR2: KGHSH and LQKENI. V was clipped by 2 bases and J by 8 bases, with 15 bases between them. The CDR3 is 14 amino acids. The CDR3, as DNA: TGTGCCAGCTCACCAGAAAGGGACCCGGGAGGCTACACCTTC. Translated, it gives CASSPERDPGGYTF.

In DNA, the CDR3 is TGTGCCAGCAGCTCACAGGGGGCAAACCACGAGCAGTACTTC. It is translated as CASSSQGANHEQYF. The rearrangement joins TRBV11-3 to TRBJ2-7, with 9 positions matching TRBD1. CDR1 and CDR2 (germline): SGHNT, YENEEA. The CDR3 spans 14 residues. J was trimmed by 5 bases and V by 4 bases; bases with no gene match: 6.

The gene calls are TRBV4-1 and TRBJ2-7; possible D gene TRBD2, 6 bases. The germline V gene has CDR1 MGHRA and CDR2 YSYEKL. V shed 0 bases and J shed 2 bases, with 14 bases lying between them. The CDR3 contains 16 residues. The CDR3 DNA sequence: TGCGCCAGCAGCCAAGATTTTCGGGAGCCAACCTACGAGCAGTACTTC. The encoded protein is CASSQDFREPTYEQYF.

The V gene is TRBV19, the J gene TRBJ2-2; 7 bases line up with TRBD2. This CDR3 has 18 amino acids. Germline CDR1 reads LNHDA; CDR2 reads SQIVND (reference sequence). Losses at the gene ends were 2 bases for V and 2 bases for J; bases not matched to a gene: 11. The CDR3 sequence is CASSIRKLSGLNTGELFF. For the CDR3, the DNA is TGTGCCAGTAGTATAAGGAAGCTTAGCGGGCTAAACACCGGGGAGCTGTTTTTT.

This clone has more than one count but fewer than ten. This CDR3 is CASSQDPTGVANYGYTF. CDR3 coding DNA: TGTGCCAGCAGCCAAGATCCCACAGGGGTTGCTAACTATGGCTACACCTTC. The gene calls are TRBV14 and TRBJ1-2, with 7 bases fitting TRBD1. V shed 0 bases and J 0 bases; nucleotides not matched to a gene: 7. This CDR3 comprises 17 residues. Germline V gene data show CDR1 as SGHDN and CDR2 as FVKESK.

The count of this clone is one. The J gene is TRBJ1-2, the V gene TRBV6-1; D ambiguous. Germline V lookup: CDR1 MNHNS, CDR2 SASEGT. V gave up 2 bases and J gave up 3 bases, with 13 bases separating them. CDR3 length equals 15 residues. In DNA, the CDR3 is TGTGCCAGCAGTGAAAGAGGGTCCTACCACTATGGCTACACCTTC. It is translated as CASSERGSYHYGYTF.

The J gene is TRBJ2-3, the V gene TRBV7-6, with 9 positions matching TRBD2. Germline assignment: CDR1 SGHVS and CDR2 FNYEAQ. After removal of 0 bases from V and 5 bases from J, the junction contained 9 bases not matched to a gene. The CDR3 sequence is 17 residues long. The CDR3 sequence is CASSLAMAGGPQDTQYF. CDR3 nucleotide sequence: TGTGCCAGCAGCTTAGCGATGGCGGGAGGGCCTCAAGATACGCAGTATTTT.